What follows is one TCR beta chain and its context. Produced via immunoSEQ multiplex PCR; TCRdb's table is partial and in-frame only. The sample has about 800,000 clones, just over 95% seen once. Naivety among CD8 cells was defined by CD45RO negativity and positive CCR7 selection, thereby excluding terminally differentiated effector memory CD45RA+ cells. This entry is derived from a study of shared clonotypes between healthy human individuals. Study-wide background: Donors, aged 18 to 49, were a couple of women and a few men. Per donor, CD8 memory used one plate, CD8 naive used two, CD4 memory used three and CD4 naive used three.

CDR1 and CDR2 (germline): LGHNA, YSLEER. V trimming: 3 bases; J trimming: 0 bases; junction bases outside the gene matches: 2. The CDR3 runs to 14 residues. This TCR came from a man aged 30 to 45 in good health. Sequencing used naive CD8+ T cells sorted from blood. The rearrangement uses TRBV4-3 and TRBJ2-7; 7 nucleotides match TRBD2. CDR3 in DNA: TGCGCCAGCAGCCAGGGGGGGTTCTCCTACGAGCAGTACTTC. It yields the protein CASSQGGFSYEQYF.